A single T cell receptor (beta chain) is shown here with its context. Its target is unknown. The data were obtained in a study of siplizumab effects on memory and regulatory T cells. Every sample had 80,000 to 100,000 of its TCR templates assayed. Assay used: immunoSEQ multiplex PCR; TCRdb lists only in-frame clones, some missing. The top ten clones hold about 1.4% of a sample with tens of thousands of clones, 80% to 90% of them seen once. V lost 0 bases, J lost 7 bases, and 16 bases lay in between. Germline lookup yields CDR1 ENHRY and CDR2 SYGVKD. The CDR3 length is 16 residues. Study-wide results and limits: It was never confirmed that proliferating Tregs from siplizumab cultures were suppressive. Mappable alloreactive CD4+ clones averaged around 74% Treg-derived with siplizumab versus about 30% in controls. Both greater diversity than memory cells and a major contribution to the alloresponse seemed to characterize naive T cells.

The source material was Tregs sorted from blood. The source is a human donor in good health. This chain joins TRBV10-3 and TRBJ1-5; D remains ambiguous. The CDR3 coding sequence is TGTGCCATCAGTGAGTCGGGGTCAGTAGAAGGACAGCCCCAGCATTTT. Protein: CAISESGSVEGQPQHF.